Listed below are T cell receptor beta chains from one sample, sequenced in a study of T cells after yellow fever vaccination. Using its own MiXCR run on the 5' RACE reads, TCRdb lists one record per CDR3 protein. The sample contains about 300,000 distinct CDR3 sequences, under 9% of which appear only once. Sequences were derived from CD4+ T cells sorted from PBMCs, sampled 5 days after the yellow fever booster vaccination. Source of these receptors: a man between 18 and 35 years old who received the YFV17D yellow fever vaccine. CDR3s include the opening cysteine and the closing phenylalanine or tryptophan. Fields, in order: V gene, clone size, J gene, D gene, CDR3 DNA, CDR3 protein. A D gene is named only where the DNA matches it firmly. Rows may omit the clone size; those that give it use once, few, many or a size class.

>TRBV5-8|many|TRBJ2-3|NA
TGTGCCAGCAGCTTGGGGTATTCCGGGGTGGCGGATACGCAGTATTTT
CASSLGYSGVADTQYF
>TRBV20-1|many|TRBJ1-5|NA
TGCAGTGCTCCGTACAGCAATCAGCCCCAGCATTTT
CSAPYSNQPQHF
>TRBV9|few|TRBJ1-1|TRBD1
TGTGCCAGCAGCCCCCAGCCGGGACACCGACAGGGTAATACTGAAGCTTTCTTT
CASSPQPGHRQGNTEAFF
>TRBV6-6|few|TRBJ1-2|NA
TGTGCCAGCACCCTCGGAGGGAACTATGGCTACACCTTC
CASTLGGNYGYTF
>TRBV7-8|NA|TRBJ2-2|NA
TGTGCCAGCAGCCACCGGGACCCCATCCCGGCCGGGGAGCTGTTTTTT
CASSHRDPIPAGELFF
>TRBV7-2|few|TRBJ1-6|NA
TGTGCCAGCAGCTCTTGGACCGGCGGAAATTCACCCCTCCACTTT
CASSSWTGGNSPLHF
>TRBV7-3|few|TRBJ1-1|NA
TGTGCCAGCAGCCTCGCCTGGAGCACTGAAGCTTTCTTT
CASSLAWSTEAFF
>TRBV12-3/TRBV12-4|few|TRBJ2-1|TRBD1
TGTGCCAGCACTATAGGGACAGGGTCCTACAATGAGCAGTTCTTC
CASTIGTGSYNEQFF
>TRBV7-2|few|TRBJ2-1|TRBD2
TGTGCCAGCAGCTTGCACGGACTAGCGGGGGGGAGCTCCTACAATGAGCAGTTCTTC
CASSLHGLAGGSSYNEQFF
>TRBV20-1|NA|TRBJ2-7|NA
TGCAGTGCTAGACTTGAGGGCGGGGCCACCCTCGGGCAGTACTTC
CSARLEGGATLGQYF
>TRBV5-1|few|TRBJ2-2|NA
TGCGCCAGCAGCTTGTGGAGGGTCGGGAACACCGGGGAGCTGTTTTTT
CASSLWRVGNTGELFF
>TRBV7-9|many|TRBJ1-2|NA
TGTGCCAGCAGCTTAGGGGGTACCTATGGCTACACCTTC
CASSLGGTYGYTF
>TRBV7-9|few|TRBJ1-4|TRBD1
TGTGCCAGCAGCTTAGCAGGGGGCGGGCGAGAAAAACTGTTTTTT
CASSLAGGGREKLFF
>TRBV7-2|NA|TRBJ2-5|NA
TGTGCCAGCAGCTTAGCGGCAGGACCGATCAGGGGAGAGACCCAGTACTTC
CASSLAAGPIRGETQYF
>TRBV7-2|NA|TRBJ2-3|NA
TGTGCCAGCAGCCTAGCTTTGGGACCAGATACGCAGTATTTT
CASSLALGPDTQYF
>TRBV29-1|NA|TRBJ2-7|NA
TGCAGCGTTGCCAGGGTGATCGGAGACGAGCAGTACTTC
CSVARVIGDEQYF
>TRBV12-3/TRBV12-4|few|TRBJ1-5|NA
TGTGCCAGCAGTTTTTCGGCAGGGAATCAGCCCCAGCATTTT
CASSFSAGNQPQHF
>TRBV30|NA|TRBJ1-5|NA
TGTGCCTGGAGTGGGGGAAATCAGCCCCAGCATTTT
CAWSGGNQPQHF
>TRBV20-1|NA|TRBJ1-2|TRBD1
TGCAGTGCCCGTGACAGGGGGCCTAACTATGGCTACACCTTC
CSARDRGPNYGYTF
>TRBV6-1|NA|TRBJ1-3|NA
TGTGCCAGCAGTCGGGACGGAAGCTCTGGAAACACCATATATTTT
CASSRDGSSGNTIYF
>TRBV29-1|few|TRBJ2-3|NA
TGCAGCGTTGAAAAGGGGACAGATACGCAGTATTTT
CSVEKGTDTQYF
>TRBV6-2/TRBV6-3|many|TRBJ1-6|NA
TGTGCCAGCAGTTACTCCGGACCTAATTCACCCCTCCACTTT
CASSYSGPNSPLHF
>TRBV27|few|TRBJ1-1|NA
TGTGCCAGCAGTTTACGTCCGGGGAGCTACACTGAAGCTTTCTTT
CASSLRPGSYTEAFF
>TRBV28|many|TRBJ1-6|NA
TGTGCCAGCAGTTTATCCCGGTTTCTGAGCTCCTATAATTCACCCCTCCACTTT
CASSLSRFLSSYNSPLHF
>TRBV5-6|many|TRBJ2-3|NA
TGTGCCAGCAGCTTGGCGAGGGGAGGCGGCACAGATACGCAGTATTTT
CASSLARGGGTDTQYF
>TRBV4-3|NA|TRBJ2-3|TRBD1
TGCGCCAGCAGCCAATTCCCGGGACAGGGGACCTCGTTTACGCAGTATTTT
CASSQFPGQGTSFTQYF
>TRBV23-1|many|TRBJ2-3|NA
TGCGCCAGCAGTCAATCCAGTCTGTCGGATGACAGTCGCGATACGCAGTATTTT
CASSQSSLSDDSRDTQYF
>TRBV6-5|few|TRBJ1-1|NA
TGTGCCAGCAGCGCGGGGTACATGAACACTGAAGCTTTCTTT
CASSAGYMNTEAFF
>TRBV20-1|few|TRBJ2-3|NA
TGCAGTGCTAGAGACTCCAGACTTGGCGGAGATACGCAGTATTTT
CSARDSRLGGDTQYF
>TRBV29-1|NA|TRBJ1-4|TRBD1
TGCAGCGTTGGGGGACAGGCTGGTGAAAAACTGTTTTTT
CSVGGQAGEKLFF
>TRBV20-1|many|TRBJ2-3|NA
TGCAGTGCTATTACGGGGCCTTCAGATACGCAGTATTTT
CSAITGPSDTQYF
>TRBV10-3|NA|TRBJ2-7|TRBD1
TGTGCCATCAGACAGGGGGGCACCTACGAGCAGTACTTC
CAIRQGGTYEQYF
>TRBV14|NA|TRBJ2-7|TRBD1
TGTGCCAGCAGCCTTACCGCCGGGACAGGGAGTTCCGAGCAGTACTTC
CASSLTAGTGSSEQYF
>TRBV5-1|few|TRBJ2-3|NA
TGCGCCAGCAGCTTGTCCAGGGGGGGTGATACGCAGTATTTT
CASSLSRGGDTQYF
>TRBV19|NA|TRBJ1-5|NA
TGTGCCAGCGACAGGCCCGCGGCCCCCAATCAGCCCCAGCATTTT
CASDRPAAPNQPQHF
>TRBV24-1|few|TRBJ1-2|TRBD1
TGTGCCACCAGTGATTCCCGGACAGGGGCGGGCTATGGCTACACCTTC
CATSDSRTGAGYGYTF
>TRBV6-2/TRBV6-3|NA|TRBJ2-5|NA
TGTGCCAGCAGCCCTAGAAACCCCAAATGGGCCCCCCAAGAGACCCAGTACTTC
CASSPRNPKWAPQETQYF
>TRBV5-5|many|TRBJ1-2|NA
TGTGCCAAGGATGCTAACTATGGCTACACCTTC
CAKDANYGYTF
>TRBV18|few|TRBJ1-1|NA
TGTGCCAGCTCACCACCGAACAGGTTCCAGAACACTGAAGCTTTCTTT
CASSPPNRFQNTEAFF
>TRBV3-1|few|TRBJ2-4|NA
TGTGCCAGCAGCCAAGGGATGAGGTGGGGGATAGCCAAAAACATTCAGTACTTC
CASSQGMRWGIAKNIQYF
>TRBV5-1|NA|TRBJ2-3|NA
TGCGCCAGCAGCGTTAGCGAGGATACGCAGTATTTT
CASSVSEDTQYF
>TRBV7-3|many|TRBJ2-1|NA
TGTGCCAGCAGCTTAACCGGGTTCGGTGAGCAGTTCTTC
CASSLTGFGEQFF
>TRBV20-1|NA|TRBJ2-2|TRBD2
TGCAGTGCTGCCCGGGGGGGGAACACCGGGGAGCTGTTTTTT
CSAARGGNTGELFF
>TRBV29-1|many|TRBJ2-5|NA
TGCAGCGTTACGGGACACGGGGGATTTAGGCAGACCCAGTACTTC
CSVTGHGGFRQTQYF
>TRBV5-1|few|TRBJ2-4|TRBD1
TGCGCCAGCAGCCCACGGACAGGGGACCCCTTCGGCATTCAGTACTTC
CASSPRTGDPFGIQYF
>TRBV5-1|few|TRBJ1-1|NA
TGCGCCAGCAGCTTGGGGTCAGGGTCAACAGATGAAGCTTTCTTT
CASSLGSGSTDEAFF
>TRBV5-1|many|TRBJ2-7|NA
TGCGCCAGCAAACTAGACGGGTCCTACGAGCAGTACTTC
CASKLDGSYEQYF
>TRBV6-5|NA|TRBJ1-4|NA
TGTGCCAGCAGTTATTCGAGCAATTCACCGCCGGCTAATGAAAAACTGTTTTTT
CASSYSSNSPPANEKLFF
>TRBV7-2|few|TRBJ1-1|NA
TGTGCCAGCAGTTTACGGGCGAGGGGGGGAAGCACTGAAGCTTTCTTT
CASSLRARGGSTEAFF